These 31 T cell receptor beta chains were sequenced from one sample in a study of T cells in Graves' hyperthyroidism and ophthalmopathy. The CDR3 regions of TCR beta were amplified from RNA transcripts. Primed by the HTBI set, a first-round RT-PCR was run on the TCR CDR3. TCRdb reanalysed the multiplex PCR reads using MiXCR and keeps one entry per CDR3 protein. The data hold around 300,000 distinct CDR3 sequences, with about 19% observed a single time. The specimen sequenced was blood. The receptors were sampled from a man between 45 and 60 years old with Graves' ophthalmopathy.

This clonotype appeared many times. The chain combines TRBV5-1 with TRBJ2-1; 8 bases match TRBD2. The CDR3 spans 16 residues. In germline, CDR1 is SGHRS, CDR2 YFSETQ. V shed 0 bases and J 0 bases; nucleotides not matched to a gene: 2. CDR3 region: CASSLDTSGSYNEQFF. DNA for the CDR3: TGCGCCAGCAGCTTGGACACTAGCGGCTCCTACAATGAGCAGTTCTTC.

A remark on this clonotype: Possible read error: a much larger clone is one base away. This rearrangement joins TRBV7-9 to TRBJ2-1; 7 bases map to TRBD2. TRBJ2-7 explains the end of the DNA better; the J call may be wrong. Looked up from germline, CDR1 is SEHNR and CDR2 is FQNEAQ (reference sequence). The CDR3 loop spans 16 amino acids. CDR3 amino acids: CASSPSSGASYNEQYF. CDR3 DNA sequence: TGTGCCAGCAGCCCTTCGAGCGGGGCCTCCTACAATGAGCAGTACTTC.

The chain couples TRBV5-1 to TRBJ2-7; 9 positions agree with TRBD2. Germline assignment: CDR1 SGHRS and CDR2 YFSETQ. This CDR3 has 16 residues. V shed 2 bases, J shed 7 bases, and the junction held 13 bases outside the gene matches. The CDR3 nucleotides are TGCGCCAGCAGCTTTTTTGACATAGCGGGAGAAAGAGAGCAGTACTTC. Translated: CASSFFDIAGEREQYF.

This clonotype was seen repeatedly, ten times or more. J is TRBJ2-7 and V is TRBV12-3 or TRBV12-4; D gene ambiguous. The CDR3 is made up of 13 amino acids. Between the trimmed V and J ends, which lost 3 bases and 7 bases, there was a span of 13 bases. CDR3 region: CASSFLVSREQYF. CDR3 nucleotides: TGTGCCAGCAGTTTCCTTGTGTCACGGGAGCAGTACTTC.

The chain is built from TRBV6-1 and TRBJ2-7; TRBD2 might be the D (6 bases). V lost 9 bases, J lost 3 bases, and 18 bases lay in between. This CDR3 is 14 amino acids long. Germline V CDR1 and CDR2: MNHNS, SASEGT. Written as DNA, the CDR3 is TGTGCCAGTGGCCCCTTGGGTAGCGGCTACGAGCAGTACTTC. Translation: CASGPLGSGYEQYF.

With regard to this clonotype: One end of the junction is discordant with germline, which a read error may explain. The chain employs TRBV28 and TRBJ2-3; D is unclear. From germline, CDR1 is MDHEN and CDR2 SYDVKM. CDR3 length: 13 amino acids. CDR3 in amino acids: CAGSFGVGDTQYF. In DNA, the CDR3 is TGTGCCGGCAGTTTTGGGGTGGGAGATACGCAGTATTTT. The full variable domain, rest sourced from reference TRBV28 and TRBJ2-3, is DVKVTQSSRYLVKRTGEKVFLECVQDMDHENMFWYRQDPGLGLRLIYFSYDVKMKEKGDIPEGYSVSREKKERFSLILESASTNQTSMYLCAGSFGVGDTQYFGPGTRLTVL.

This clonotype has a handful of counts. The chain combines TRBV30 with TRBJ2-2, with 10 positions matching TRBD1. V lost 0 bases to trimming and J lost 8 bases; unmatched junction nucleotides: 6. Germline CDR1 and CDR2: GTSNPN and SVGIG (reference sequence). The CDR3 covers 15 residues. The CDR3 coding sequence is TGTGCCTGGAGTGTCATGACAGGGGGCGCGGGGGAGCTGTTTTTT. Its protein product is CAWSVMTGGAGELFF.

This clonotype has a count of ten or more. The chain recombines TRBV20-1 with TRBJ2-7; D uncertain. The V and J ends lost 4 bases and 3 bases respectively, with 10 bases between them. CDR3 length: 12 residues. Germline values: CDR1 DFQATT, CDR2 SNEGSKA (reference sequence). The CDR3 loop reads CSANGRNYEQYF. As DNA, the CDR3 is TGCAGTGCTAACGGTCGCAACTACGAGCAGTACTTC.

V and J are TRBV5-8 and TRBJ1-4; a weak D match, TRBD1 (5 bases). Germline assignment: CDR1 SGHTS and CDR2 YDEGEE. V lost 4 bases and J lost 4, with 14 bases in between. CDR3 length: 15 residues. The DNA for the CDR3 is TGTGCCAGCAGCCCTTGGGACGGAGTTAATGAAAAACTGTTTTTT. Protein product: CASSPWDGVNEKLFF.

Concerning this clonotype: A much larger clone lies one base from this, so it may be a read error. The chain couples TRBV12-3 or TRBV12-4 to TRBJ2-3, with 8 bases identical to TRBD1. The V gene end was trimmed by 4 bases and the J gene end by 5 bases; junction bases not matched to a gene: 11. The length of the CDR3 is 16 residues. The CDR3 sequence: CASSYGQGVSIDTQYF. CDR3 bases: TGTGCCAGCAGTTACGGACAGGGAGTAAGTATAGATACGCAGTATTTT.

The chain carries TRBV20-1 and TRBJ1-5; a weak D match, TRBD2 (5 bases). The J call may be incorrect, as the DNA end agrees better with TRBJ2-3. Germline CDR1 reads DFQATT; CDR2 reads SNEGSKA (reference sequence). This CDR3 contains 14 residues. DNA of the CDR3: TGCAGTGCTAGAGATCTAGGAGGATATCAGCCCCAGTATTTT. Its protein product is CSARDLGGYQPQYF.

This chain links TRBV6-1 with TRBJ1-3, with 9 bases lining up with TRBD1. CDR1 and CDR2 (germline): MNHNS, SASEGT. This CDR3 region has 14 residues. The junction had 4 bases not matched to a gene; V was cut back by 6 bases and J by 4 bases. Written as DNA, the CDR3 is TGTGCCAGCAGGCCGGACAGGGGCGGAAACACCATATATTTT. Translated: CASRPDRGGNTIYF.

The CDR3 bases are TGTGCCAGCAGAGGGACTAGCGGAGAGTACAATGAGCAGTTCTTC. This sequence encodes CASRGTSGEYNEQFF. The chain combines TRBV2 with TRBJ2-1; 11 nucleotides line up with TRBD2. The ends lost 6 bases at V and 4 bases at J; junction bases unmatched: 5. The CDR3 runs to 15 residues. Germline values: CDR1 SNHLY, CDR2 FYNNEI.

Note on this clonotype: The junction shows a germline mismatch at one end, possibly a read error. The V gene is TRBV28, the J gene TRBJ2-7; TRBD1 is a possible D gene (5 bases). Per germline, CDR1 MDHEN and CDR2 SYDVKM. This CDR3 is built from 12 residues. The chain's CDR3 is CASRGVSYGQYF. CDR3 DNA sequence: TGTGCCAGCAGAGGGGTGTCCTACGGGCAGTACTTC.

This clonotype was recorded at least ten times. This chain joins TRBV30 and TRBJ2-7; 10 bases map to TRBD2. The CDR3 has 13 amino acids. Unmatched junction bases numbered 3, after V lost 1 base and J lost 6 bases. Germline lookup yields CDR1 GTSNPN and CDR2 SVGIG (reference sequence). CDR3 sequence reads: CAWSEVAGGEQYF. DNA for the CDR3: TGTGCCTGGAGTGAGGTAGCGGGAGGCGAGCAGTACTTC.

The V call is TRBV10-3, the J call TRBJ2-2, with 8 bases matching TRBD2. Germline V gene sequence: CDR1 ENHRY, CDR2 SYGVKD. V shed 8 bases, J shed 5 bases, and the junction held 10 bases outside the gene matches. The CDR3 runs to 15 residues. CDR3 coding DNA: TGTGCCATCTCCCCCAGCGGGAGTGGTACCGGGGAGCTGTTTTTT. It codes for CAISPSGSGTGELFF.

The table lists this clonotype with a few counts. The chain is built from TRBV10-3 and TRBJ2-7, with D unresolved. V lost 6 bases to trimming and J lost 0 bases, with 9 bases between them. The CDR3 has 13 residues. CDR1 and CDR2 (germline): ENHRY, SYGVKD. CDR3 residues: CAISFAVSYEQYF. The DNA for the CDR3 is TGTGCCATCAGCTTCGCAGTCTCCTACGAGCAGTACTTC.

A few counts support this clonotype. The chain carries TRBV5-6 and TRBJ1-6; D gene unclear. The CDR3 runs to 12 residues. Trimming took 5 bases from V and 8 from J, leaving 8 bases between them. The germline V gene has CDR1 SGHDT and CDR2 YYEEEE. Here the CDR3 reads CASSRRDSPLHF. CDR3 coding DNA: TGTGCCAGCAGTAGGCGGGATTCACCCCTCCACTTT.

This clonotype has ten or more counts. The CDR3 nucleotides are TGTGCCAGCAGCCGAGGAAACAGGGGTCATGAGCAGTTCTTC. It yields the protein CASSRGNRGHEQFF. The V gene is TRBV3-1, the J gene TRBJ2-1; 7 positions agree with TRBD1. The germline V gene has CDR1 LGHDT and CDR2 YNNKEL (reference sequence). The V and J ends lost 4 bases and 8 bases, in that order; junction bases with no gene match: 8. The CDR3 loop spans 14 amino acids.

This clonotype showed up many times. The chain joins TRBV20-1 to TRBJ1-5; D is unresolved. Looked up from germline, CDR1 is DFQATT and CDR2 is SNEGSKA (reference sequence). V was cut by 3 bases and J by 2 bases, with 8 bases left in between. CDR3 length: 13 residues. The DNA of the CDR3 is TGCAGTGCTAGTGATGGGGGCAATCAGCCCCAGCATTTT. Its translation is CSASDGGNQPQHF.

A word on this clonotype: Germline and junction disagree at one end, which may indicate a read error. The chain uses TRBV14 and TRBJ1-1; D call uncertain. CDR3 length: 13 amino acids. Germline loops: CDR1 SGHDN, CDR2 FVKESK. CDR3 protein: CASNQGLNTEAFF. CDR3 bases: TGTGCCAGCAACCAAGGGCTGAACACTGAAGCTTTCTTT.

This clonotype came up a few times. This chain connects TRBV5-1 to TRBJ2-2, with D unclear. Germline V gene data show CDR1 as SGHRS and CDR2 as YFSETQ. This CDR3 is built from 15 residues. Trimming removed 2 bases at V and 1 base at J, with 9 bases between. CDR3 DNA: TGCGCCAGCAGCTTCCTGACGGGGAACACCGGGGAGCTGTTTTTT. Its translation: CASSFLTGNTGELFF.

This clonotype was counted ten times or more. J is TRBJ2-3 and V is TRBV18, with D perhaps assigned TRBD1 or TRBD2 (5 bases each). Between the trimmed V and J ends, which lost 0 bases and 6 bases, there was a span of 13 bases. The V gene's germline CDR1 is KGHSH and CDR2 LQKENI. The CDR3 runs to 15 residues. DNA of the CDR3: TGTGCCAGCTCACCACCGGGACGGTCCCCTGATACGCAGTATTTT. Translating it yields CASSPPGRSPDTQYF. The variable domain in full, with the rest retrieved from reference TRBV18 and TRBJ2-3, is NAGVMQNPRHLVRRRGQEARLRCSPMKGHSHVYWYRQLPEEGLKFMVYLQKENIIDESGMPKERFSAEFPKEGPSILRIQQVVRGDSAAYFCASSPPGRSPDTQYFGPGTRLTVL.

This clonotype showed up many times. V gene TRBV20-1 combines with J gene TRBJ2-7, with 14 bases that match TRBD2. The CDR3 is 16 residues long. V gave up 0 bases and J gave up 7 bases; unmatched junction bases: 8. Germline values: CDR1 DFQATT, CDR2 SNEGSKA (reference sequence). The CDR3 DNA sequence: TGCAGTGCTAGAGATCCGGGACTAGCGGGAGTCGATGAGCAGTACTTC. Amino acid sequence: CSARDPGLAGVDEQYF.

This chain joins TRBV6-1 and TRBJ1-4; D gene unclear. CDR1 is MNHNS and CDR2 is SASEGT in the germline V gene. The length of the CDR3 is 13 residues. Trimming removed 3 bases at V and 2 bases at J, with 4 bases between. The CDR3 bases are TGTGCCAGCAGTGACAGCACTAATGAAAAACTGTTTTTT. This sequence encodes CASSDSTNEKLFF.

The chain uses TRBV19 and TRBJ2-7; 7 bases map to TRBD1. The CDR3 is 16 amino acids. V trimming: 8 bases; J trimming: 5 bases; junction bases outside the gene matches: 18. Germline lookup yields CDR1 LNHDA and CDR2 SQIVND (reference sequence). The CDR3 DNA reads TGTGCCAGTGGTCACCGACAGGGTTTGGGGCCGGACGAGCAGTACTTC. Translated: CASGHRQGLGPDEQYF. Drawing the rest from reference TRBV19 and TRBJ2-7, the complete variable domain is DGGITQSPKYLFRKEGQNVTLSCEQNLNHDAMYWYRQDPGQGLRLIYYSQIVNDFQKGDIAEGYSVSREKKESFPLTVTSAQKNPTAFYLCASGHRQGLGPDEQYFGPGTRLTVT.

This clonotype has a handful of counts. The V gene is TRBV10-3, the J gene TRBJ2-1, with TRBD2 matching 11 bases. CDR1 is ENHRY and CDR2 is SYGVKD in the germline V gene. The CDR3 extends over 16 amino acids. Trimming took 6 bases from V and 0 from J; bases not matched to a gene: 4. The CDR3 sequence: CAIRDTSGGSYNEQFF. The DNA for the CDR3 is TGTGCCATCAGGGACACTAGCGGGGGCTCCTACAATGAGCAGTTCTTC.

This clonotype was detected ten times or more. The J gene is TRBJ2-7, the V gene TRBV20-1; 8 positions match TRBD2. Germline CDR1 is DFQATT and CDR2 is SNEGSKA (reference sequence). This CDR3 contains 13 residues. The junction had 5 bases not matched to a gene; V was cut back by 2 bases and J by 5 bases. CDR3 sequence (DNA): TGCAGTGCTAGACTAGCGGGTTTAGACGAGCAGTACTTC. The encoded protein is CSARLAGLDEQYF.

This clonotype was seen a few times. The rearrangement joins TRBV24-1 to TRBJ2-1; D call uncertain. Germline V gene data show CDR1 as KGHDR and CDR2 as SFDVKD. This CDR3 has 14 amino acids. The V gene lost 7 bases and the J gene lost 7 bases, with 16 bases spanning the gap. CDR3 coding DNA: TGTGCCACCAGATCGACCCTTAAGATGAATGAGCAGTTCTTC. Protein sequence: CATRSTLKMNEQFF.

This clonotype was picked up many times. The CDR3 DNA reads TGTGCCACCTACCTTTCCGGCAATGAGCAGTTCTTC. Translated: CATYLSGNEQFF. The rearrangement joins TRBV28 to TRBJ2-1; D remains unclear. V lost 10 bases, J lost 6 bases, and 13 bases lay in between. Per the germline V gene, CDR1 is MDHEN and CDR2 is SYDVKM. The CDR3 covers 12 residues.

There are many counts of this clonotype. The rearrangement uses TRBV11-2 and TRBJ2-3, with a tentative D call TRBD2 (5 bases). V lost 5 bases and J lost 3, with 12 bases in between. Germline V gene lookup returns CDR1 SGHAT and CDR2 FQNNGV. The CDR3 spans 14 residues. The CDR3 sequence is CASSLSGFTDTQYF. The CDR3 DNA reads as TGTGCCAGCAGCCTAAGCGGATTTACAGATACGCAGTATTTT.